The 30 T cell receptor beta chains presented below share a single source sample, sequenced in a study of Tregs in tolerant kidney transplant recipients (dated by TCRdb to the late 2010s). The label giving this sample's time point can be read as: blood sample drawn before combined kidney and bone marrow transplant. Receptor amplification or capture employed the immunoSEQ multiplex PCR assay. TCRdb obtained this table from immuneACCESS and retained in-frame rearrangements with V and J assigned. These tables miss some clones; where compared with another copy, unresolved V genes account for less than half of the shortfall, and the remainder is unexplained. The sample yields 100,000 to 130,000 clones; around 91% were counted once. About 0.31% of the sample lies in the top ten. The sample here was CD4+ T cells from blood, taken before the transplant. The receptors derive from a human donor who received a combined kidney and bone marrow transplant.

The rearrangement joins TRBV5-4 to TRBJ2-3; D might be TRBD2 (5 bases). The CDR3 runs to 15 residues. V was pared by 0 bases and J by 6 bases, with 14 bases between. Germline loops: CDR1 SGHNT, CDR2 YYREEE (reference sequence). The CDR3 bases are TGTGCCAGCAGCTTGGGGAGGAGACCACGCGATACGCAGTATTTT. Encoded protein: CASSLGRRPRDTQYF.

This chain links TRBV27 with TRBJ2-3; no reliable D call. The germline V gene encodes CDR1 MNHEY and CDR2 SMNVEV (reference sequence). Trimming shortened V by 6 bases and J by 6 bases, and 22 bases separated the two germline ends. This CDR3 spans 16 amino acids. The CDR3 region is CASSSLFGYRSDTQYF. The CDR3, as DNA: TGTGCCAGCAGCTCCCTTTTCGGGTATCGATCCGATACGCAGTATTTT.

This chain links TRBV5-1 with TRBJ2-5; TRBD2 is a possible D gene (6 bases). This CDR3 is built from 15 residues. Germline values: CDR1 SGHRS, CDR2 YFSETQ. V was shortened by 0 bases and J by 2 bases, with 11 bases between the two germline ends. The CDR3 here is CASSLEGGGQETQYF. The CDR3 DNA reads TGCGCCAGCAGCTTGGAGGGCGGAGGGCAAGAGACCCAGTACTTC.

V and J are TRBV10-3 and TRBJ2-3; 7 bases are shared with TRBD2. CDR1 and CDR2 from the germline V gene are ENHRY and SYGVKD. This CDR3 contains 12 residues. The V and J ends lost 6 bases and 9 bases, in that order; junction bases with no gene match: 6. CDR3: CAIRNASGTQYF. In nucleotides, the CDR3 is TGTGCCATCAGAAACGCTAGCGGAACGCAGTATTTT.

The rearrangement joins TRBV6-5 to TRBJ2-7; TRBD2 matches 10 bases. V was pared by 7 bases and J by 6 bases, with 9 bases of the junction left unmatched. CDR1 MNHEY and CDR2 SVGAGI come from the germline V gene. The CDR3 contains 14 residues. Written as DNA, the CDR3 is TGTGCCAGCACCCACAGGGGACTAGCGCCCGAGCAGTACTTC. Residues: CASTHRGLAPEQYF.

The CDR3 reads CATSRPFTGMIGTDTQYF. CDR3 bases: TGTGCCACCAGCAGACCCTTCACAGGAATGATAGGGACAGATACGCAGTATTTT. This sequence joins TRBV15 and TRBJ2-3, with TRBD1 as a possible D gene (5 bases). The CDR3 spans 18 residues. Germline loops: CDR1 LNHNV, CDR2 YYDKDF (reference sequence). V gave up 2 bases and J gave up 3 bases, with 21 bases separating them.

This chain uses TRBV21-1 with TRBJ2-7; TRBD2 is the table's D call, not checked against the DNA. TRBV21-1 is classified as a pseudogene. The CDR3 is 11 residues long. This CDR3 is CASRVSYEQYF. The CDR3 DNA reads TGTGCCAGCCGGGTTTCCTACGAGCAGTACTTC.

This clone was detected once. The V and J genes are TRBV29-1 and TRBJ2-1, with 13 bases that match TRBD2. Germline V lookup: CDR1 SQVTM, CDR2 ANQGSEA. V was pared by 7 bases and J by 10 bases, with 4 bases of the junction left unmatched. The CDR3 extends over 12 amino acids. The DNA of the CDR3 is TGCAGCGGTGGACTAGCGGGAGCAGAGCAGTTCTTC. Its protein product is CSGGLAGAEQFF.

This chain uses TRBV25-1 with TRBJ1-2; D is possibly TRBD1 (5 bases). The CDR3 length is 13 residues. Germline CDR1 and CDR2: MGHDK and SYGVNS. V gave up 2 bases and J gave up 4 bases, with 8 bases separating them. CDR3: CASSEPGGYGYTF. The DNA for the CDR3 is TGTGCCAGCAGTGAACCCGGGGGCTATGGCTACACCTTC.

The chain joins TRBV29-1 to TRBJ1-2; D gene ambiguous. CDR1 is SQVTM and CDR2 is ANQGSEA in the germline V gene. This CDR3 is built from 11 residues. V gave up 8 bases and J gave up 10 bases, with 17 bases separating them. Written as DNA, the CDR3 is TGCAGCACCCGAGGGCAGGAGGTCTACACCTTC. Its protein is CSTRGQEVYTF.

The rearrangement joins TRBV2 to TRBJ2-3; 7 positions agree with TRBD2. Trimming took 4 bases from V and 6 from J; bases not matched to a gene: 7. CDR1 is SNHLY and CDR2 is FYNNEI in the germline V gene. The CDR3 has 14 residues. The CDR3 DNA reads TGTGCCAGCAGTGTGATAGCGGGTGGTGATACGCAGTATTTT. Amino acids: CASSVIAGGDTQYF.

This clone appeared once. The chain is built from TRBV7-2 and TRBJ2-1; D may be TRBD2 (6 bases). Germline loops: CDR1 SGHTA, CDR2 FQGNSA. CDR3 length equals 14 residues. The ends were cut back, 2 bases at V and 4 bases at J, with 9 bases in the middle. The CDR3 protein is CASSLTGAYNEQFF. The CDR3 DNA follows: TGTGCCAGCAGCTTAACGGGAGCTTACAATGAGCAGTTCTTC. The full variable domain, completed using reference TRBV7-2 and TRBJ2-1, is GAGVSQSPSNKVTEKGKDVELRCDPISGHTALYWYRQSLGQGLEFLIYFQGNSAPDKSGLPSDRFSAERTGGSVSTLTIQRTQQEDSAVYLCASSLTGAYNEQFFGPGTRLTVL.

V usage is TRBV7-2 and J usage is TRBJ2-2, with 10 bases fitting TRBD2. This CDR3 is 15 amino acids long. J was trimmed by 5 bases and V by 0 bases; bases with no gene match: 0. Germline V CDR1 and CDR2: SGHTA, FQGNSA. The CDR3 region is CASSLAGLATGELFF. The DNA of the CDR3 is TGTGCCAGCAGCTTAGCGGGACTAGCGACCGGGGAGCTGTTTTTT.

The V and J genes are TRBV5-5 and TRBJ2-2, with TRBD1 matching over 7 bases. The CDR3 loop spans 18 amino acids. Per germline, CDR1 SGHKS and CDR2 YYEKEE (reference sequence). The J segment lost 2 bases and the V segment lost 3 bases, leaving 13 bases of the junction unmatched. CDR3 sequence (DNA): TGTGCCAGCAGCTCAGGGACAGTTTGGGGCCTAAACACCGGGGAGCTGTTTTTT. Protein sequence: CASSSGTVWGLNTGELFF.

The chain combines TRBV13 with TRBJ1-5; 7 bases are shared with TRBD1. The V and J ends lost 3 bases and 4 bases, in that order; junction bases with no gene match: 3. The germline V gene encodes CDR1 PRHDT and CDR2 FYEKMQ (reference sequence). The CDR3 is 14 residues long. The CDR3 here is CASSLRQGNQPQHF. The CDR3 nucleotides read TGTGCCAGCAGCTTGAGACAGGGTAATCAGCCCCAGCATTTT.

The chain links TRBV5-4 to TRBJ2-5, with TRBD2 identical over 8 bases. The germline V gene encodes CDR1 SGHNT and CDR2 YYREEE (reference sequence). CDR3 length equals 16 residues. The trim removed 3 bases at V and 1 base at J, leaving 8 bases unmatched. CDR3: CASSWAGRGVQETQYF. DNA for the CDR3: TGTGCCAGCAGCTGGGCGGGGCGGGGGGTCCAAGAGACCCAGTACTTC.

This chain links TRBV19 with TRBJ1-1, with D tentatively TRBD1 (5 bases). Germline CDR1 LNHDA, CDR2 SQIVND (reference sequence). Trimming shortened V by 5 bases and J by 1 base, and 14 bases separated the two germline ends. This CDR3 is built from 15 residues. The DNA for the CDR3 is TGTGCCAGTAGTCCCCGGGGGGGGACGAACACTGAAGCTTTCTTT. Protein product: CASSPRGGTNTEAFF.

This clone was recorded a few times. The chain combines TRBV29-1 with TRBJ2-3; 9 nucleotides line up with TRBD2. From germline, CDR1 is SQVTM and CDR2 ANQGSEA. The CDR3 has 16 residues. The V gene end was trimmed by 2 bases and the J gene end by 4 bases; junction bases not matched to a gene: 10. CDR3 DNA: TGCAGCGTTGAACGCGCGTTTGCGGGAGGGCCAGATACGCAGTATTTT. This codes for CSVERAFAGGPDTQYF.

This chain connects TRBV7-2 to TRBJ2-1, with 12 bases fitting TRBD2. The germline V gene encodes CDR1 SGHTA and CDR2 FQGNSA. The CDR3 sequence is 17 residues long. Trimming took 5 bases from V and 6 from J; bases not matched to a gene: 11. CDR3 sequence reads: CASSPRTSGIIANEQFF. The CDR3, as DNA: TGTGCCAGCAGCCCGAGGACTAGCGGGATTATAGCCAATGAGCAGTTCTTC.

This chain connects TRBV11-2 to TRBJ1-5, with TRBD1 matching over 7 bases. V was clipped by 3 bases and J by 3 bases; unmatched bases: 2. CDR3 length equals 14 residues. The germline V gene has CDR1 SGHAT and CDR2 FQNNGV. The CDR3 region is CASSLGQYNQPQHF. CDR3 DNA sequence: TGTGCCAGCAGCTTGGGACAGTACAATCAGCCCCAGCATTTT.

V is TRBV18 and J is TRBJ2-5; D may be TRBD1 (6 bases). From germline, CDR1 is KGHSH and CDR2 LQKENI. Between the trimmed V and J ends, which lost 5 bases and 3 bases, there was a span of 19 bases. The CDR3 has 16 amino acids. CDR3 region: CASSTAGTLGEETQYF. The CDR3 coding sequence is TGTGCCAGCTCAACAGCCGGGACACTGGGGGAAGAGACCCAGTACTTC. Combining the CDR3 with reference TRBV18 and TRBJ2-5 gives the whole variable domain NAGVMQNPRHLVRRRGQEARLRCSPMKGHSHVYWYRQLPEEGLKFMVYLQKENIIDESGMPKERFSAEFPKEGPSILRIQQVVRGDSAAYFCASSTAGTLGEETQYFGPGTRLLVL.

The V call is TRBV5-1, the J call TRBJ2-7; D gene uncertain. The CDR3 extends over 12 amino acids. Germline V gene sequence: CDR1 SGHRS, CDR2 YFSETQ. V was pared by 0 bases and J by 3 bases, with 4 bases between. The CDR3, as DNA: TGCGCCAGCAGCTTGGACTTCTACGAGCAGTACTTC. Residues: CASSLDFYEQYF.

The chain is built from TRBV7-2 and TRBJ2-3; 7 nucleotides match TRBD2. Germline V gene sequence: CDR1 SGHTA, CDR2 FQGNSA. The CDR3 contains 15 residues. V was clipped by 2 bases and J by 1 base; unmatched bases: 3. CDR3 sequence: CASSLLAGGTDTQYF. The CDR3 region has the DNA TGTGCCAGCAGCTTATTGGCGGGAGGCACAGATACGCAGTATTTT.

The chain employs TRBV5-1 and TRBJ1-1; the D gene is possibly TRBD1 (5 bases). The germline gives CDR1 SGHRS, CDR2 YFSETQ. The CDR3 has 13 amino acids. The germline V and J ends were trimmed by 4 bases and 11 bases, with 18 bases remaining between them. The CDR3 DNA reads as TGCGCCAGCAGCCGGGAGGGGTCCACTGGCGCTTTCTTT. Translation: CASSREGSTGAFF. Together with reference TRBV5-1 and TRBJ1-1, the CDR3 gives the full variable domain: KAGVTQTPRYLIKTRGQQVTLSCSPISGHRSVSWYQQTPGQGLQFLFEYFSETQRNKGNFPGRFSGRQFSNSRSEMNVSTLELGDSALYLCASSREGSTGAFFGQGTRLTVV.

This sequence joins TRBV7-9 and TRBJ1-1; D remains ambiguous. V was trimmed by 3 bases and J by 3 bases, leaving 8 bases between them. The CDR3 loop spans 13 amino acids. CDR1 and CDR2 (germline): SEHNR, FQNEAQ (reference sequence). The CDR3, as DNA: TGTGCCAGCAGCTTCCAGGTACACACTGAAGCTTTCTTT. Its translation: CASSFQVHTEAFF.

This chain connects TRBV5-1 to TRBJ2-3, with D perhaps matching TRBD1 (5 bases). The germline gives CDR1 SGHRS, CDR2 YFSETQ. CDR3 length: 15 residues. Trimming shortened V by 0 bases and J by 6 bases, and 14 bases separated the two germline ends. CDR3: CASSLEGSPRDTQYF. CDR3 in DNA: TGCGCCAGCAGCTTGGAGGGGTCCCCCAGGGATACGCAGTATTTT.

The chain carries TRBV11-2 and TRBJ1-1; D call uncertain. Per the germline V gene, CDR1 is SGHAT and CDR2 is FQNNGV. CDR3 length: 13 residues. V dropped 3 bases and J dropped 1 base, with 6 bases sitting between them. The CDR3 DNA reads TGTGCCAGCAGCTTGGTAGAGAACACTGAAGCTTTCTTT. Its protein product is CASSLVENTEAFF. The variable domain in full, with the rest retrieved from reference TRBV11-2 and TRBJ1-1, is EAGVAQSPRYKIIEKRQSVAFWCNPISGHATLYWYQQILGQGPKLLIQFQNNGVVDDSQLPKDRFSAERLKGVDSTLKIQPAKLEDSAVYLCASSLVENTEAFFGQGTRLTVV.

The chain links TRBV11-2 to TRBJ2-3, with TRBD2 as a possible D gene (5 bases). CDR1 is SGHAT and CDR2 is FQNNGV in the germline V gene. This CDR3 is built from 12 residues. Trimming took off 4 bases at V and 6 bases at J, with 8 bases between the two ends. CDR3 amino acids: CASSYRGDTQYF. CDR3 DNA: TGTGCCAGCAGCTACCGCGGGGATACGCAGTATTTT.

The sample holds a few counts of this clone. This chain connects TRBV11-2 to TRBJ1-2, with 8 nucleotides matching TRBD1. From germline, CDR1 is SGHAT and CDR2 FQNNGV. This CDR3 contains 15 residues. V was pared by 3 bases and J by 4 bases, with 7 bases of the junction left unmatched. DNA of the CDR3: TGTGCCAGCAGCTTCGCCGACAGGGGAGGCTATGGCTACACCTTC. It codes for CASSFADRGGYGYTF.

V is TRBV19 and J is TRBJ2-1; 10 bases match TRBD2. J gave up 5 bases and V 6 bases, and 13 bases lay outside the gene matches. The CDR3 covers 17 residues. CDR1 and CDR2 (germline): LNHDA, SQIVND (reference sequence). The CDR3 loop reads CASRQSLAGEHDNEQFF. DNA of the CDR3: TGTGCCAGTAGACAATCTCTAGCGGGAGAGCATGACAATGAGCAGTTCTTC.